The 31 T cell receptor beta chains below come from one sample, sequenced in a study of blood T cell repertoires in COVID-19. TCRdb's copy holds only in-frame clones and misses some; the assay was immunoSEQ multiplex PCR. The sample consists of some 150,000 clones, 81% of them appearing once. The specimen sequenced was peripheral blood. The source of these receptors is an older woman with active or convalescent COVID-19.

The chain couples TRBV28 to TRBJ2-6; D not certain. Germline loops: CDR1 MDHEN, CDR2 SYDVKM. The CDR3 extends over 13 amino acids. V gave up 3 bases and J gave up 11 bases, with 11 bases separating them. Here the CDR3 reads CASSFGIEDVLTF. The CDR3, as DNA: TGTGCCAGCAGTTTCGGTATAGAAGACGTCCTGACTTTC.

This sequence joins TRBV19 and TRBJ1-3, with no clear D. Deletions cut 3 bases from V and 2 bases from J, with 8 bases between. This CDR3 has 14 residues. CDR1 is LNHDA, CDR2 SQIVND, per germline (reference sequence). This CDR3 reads CASSIERTGNTIYF. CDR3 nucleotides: TGTGCCAGTAGTATCGAGAGGACTGGAAACACCATATATTTT.

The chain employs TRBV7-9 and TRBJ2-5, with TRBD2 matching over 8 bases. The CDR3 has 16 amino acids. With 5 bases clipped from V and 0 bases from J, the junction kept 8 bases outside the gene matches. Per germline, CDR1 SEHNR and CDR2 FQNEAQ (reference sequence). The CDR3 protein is CASSLGGLGDQETQYF. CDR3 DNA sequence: TGTGCCAGCAGCCTAGGGGGACTAGGAGACCAAGAGACCCAGTACTTC.

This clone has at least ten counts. CDR3 amino acids: CASSVDRGLQETQYF. The CDR3 DNA sequence: TGTGCCAGCAGCGTAGACAGGGGCCTCCAAGAGACCCAGTACTTC. J is TRBJ2-5 and V is TRBV2; 8 bases agree with TRBD1. Germline values: CDR1 SNHLY, CDR2 FYNNEI. V lost 6 bases, J lost 1 base, and 7 bases stayed unmatched. The CDR3 is made up of 15 amino acids. The full variable domain, in which reference TRBV2 and TRBJ2-5 provide the parts outside the CDR3, is EPEVTQTPSHQVTQMGQEVILRCVPISNHLYFYWYRQILGQKVEFLVSFYNNEISEKSEIFDDQFSVERPDGSNFTLKIRSTKLEDSAMYFCASSVDRGLQETQYFGPGTRLLVL.

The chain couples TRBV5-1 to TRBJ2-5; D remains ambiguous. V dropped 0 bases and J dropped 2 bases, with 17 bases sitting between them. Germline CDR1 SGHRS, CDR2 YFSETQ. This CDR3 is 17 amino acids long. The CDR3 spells CASSLGTQLGSQETQYF. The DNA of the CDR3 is TGCGCCAGCAGCTTGGGAACTCAGCTGGGCAGTCAAGAGACCCAGTACTTC.

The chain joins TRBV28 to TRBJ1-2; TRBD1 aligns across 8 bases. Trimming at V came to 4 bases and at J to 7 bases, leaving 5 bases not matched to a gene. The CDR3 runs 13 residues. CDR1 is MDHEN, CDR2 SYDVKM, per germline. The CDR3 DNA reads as TGTGCCAGCAGTTGGGCAGGGGGCCTTGGCTACACCTTC. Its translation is CASSWAGGLGYTF.

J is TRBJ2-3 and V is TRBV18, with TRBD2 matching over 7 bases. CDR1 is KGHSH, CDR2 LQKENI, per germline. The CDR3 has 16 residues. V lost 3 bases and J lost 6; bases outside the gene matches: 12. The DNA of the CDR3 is TGTGCCAGCTCACCCCCCACGAGCGGGGTTAGGGATACGCAGTATTTT. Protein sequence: CASSPPTSGVRDTQYF.

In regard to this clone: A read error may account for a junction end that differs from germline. The CDR3 coding sequence is TGTGCCAGCAATGAATGGACAGATAGCAATCAGCCCCAGCATTTT. Amino acid sequence: CASNEWTDSNQPQHF. The chain uses TRBV25-1 and TRBJ1-5, with TRBD1 as a possible D gene (6 bases). The CDR3 contains 15 residues. CDR1 MGHDK and CDR2 SYGVNS come from the germline V gene.

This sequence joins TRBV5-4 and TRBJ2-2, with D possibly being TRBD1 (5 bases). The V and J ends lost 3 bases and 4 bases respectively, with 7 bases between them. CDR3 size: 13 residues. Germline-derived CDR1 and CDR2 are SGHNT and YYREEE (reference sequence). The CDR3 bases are TGTGCCAGCAGCTGGGGCAGCACCGGGGAGCTGTTTTTT. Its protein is CASSWGSTGELFF.

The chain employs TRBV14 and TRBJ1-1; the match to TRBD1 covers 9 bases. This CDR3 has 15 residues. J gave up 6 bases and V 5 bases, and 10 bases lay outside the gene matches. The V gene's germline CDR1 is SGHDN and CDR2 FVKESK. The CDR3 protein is CASSKGTGWVAEAFF. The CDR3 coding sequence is TGTGCCAGCAGCAAAGGGACAGGGTGGGTCGCTGAAGCTTTCTTT.

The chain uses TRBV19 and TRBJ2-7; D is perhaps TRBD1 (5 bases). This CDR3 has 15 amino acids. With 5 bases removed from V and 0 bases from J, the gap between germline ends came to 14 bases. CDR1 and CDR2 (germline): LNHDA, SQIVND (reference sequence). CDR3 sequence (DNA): TGTGCCAGTAGTGTAGGGGCCCTTAGCTCCTACGAGCAGTACTTC. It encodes CASSVGALSSYEQYF.

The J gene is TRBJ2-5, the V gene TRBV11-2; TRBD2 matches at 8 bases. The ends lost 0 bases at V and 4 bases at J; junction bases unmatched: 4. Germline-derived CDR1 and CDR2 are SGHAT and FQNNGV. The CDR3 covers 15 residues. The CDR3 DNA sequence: TGTGCCAGCAGCTTAGATTACGCGGGAGGAGAGACCCAGTACTTC. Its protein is CASSLDYAGGETQYF.

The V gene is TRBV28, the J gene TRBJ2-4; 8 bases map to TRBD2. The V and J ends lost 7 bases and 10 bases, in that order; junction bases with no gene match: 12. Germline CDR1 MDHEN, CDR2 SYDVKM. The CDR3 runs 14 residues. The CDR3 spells CASTPPGGQRIQYF. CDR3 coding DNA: TGTGCCAGCACCCCACCGGGGGGGCAAAGGATTCAGTACTTC.

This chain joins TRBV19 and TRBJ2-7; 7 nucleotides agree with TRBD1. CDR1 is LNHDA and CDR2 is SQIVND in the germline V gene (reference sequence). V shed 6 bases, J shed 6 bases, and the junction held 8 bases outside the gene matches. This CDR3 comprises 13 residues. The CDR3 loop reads CASRGPGGGEQYF. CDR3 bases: TGTGCCAGTAGGGGTCCAGGGGGTGGCGAGCAGTACTTC. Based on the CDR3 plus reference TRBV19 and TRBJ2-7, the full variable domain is DGGITQSPKYLFRKEGQNVTLSCEQNLNHDAMYWYRQDPGQGLRLIYYSQIVNDFQKGDIAEGYSVSREKKESFPLTVTSAQKNPTAFYLCASRGPGGGEQYFGPGTRLTVT.

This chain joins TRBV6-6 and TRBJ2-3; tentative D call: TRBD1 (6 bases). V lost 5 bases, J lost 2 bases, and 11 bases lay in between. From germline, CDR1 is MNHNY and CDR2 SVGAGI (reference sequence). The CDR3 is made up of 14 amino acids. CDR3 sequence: CASSRRQDTDTQYF. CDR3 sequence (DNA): TGTGCCAGCAGTCGCCGACAGGACACAGATACGCAGTATTTT.

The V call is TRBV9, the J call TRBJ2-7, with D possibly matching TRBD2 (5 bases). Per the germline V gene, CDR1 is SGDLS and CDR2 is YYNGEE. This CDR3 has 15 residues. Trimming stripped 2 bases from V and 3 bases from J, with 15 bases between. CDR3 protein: CASSVGLLSNYEQYF. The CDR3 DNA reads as TGTGCCAGCAGCGTTGGACTTTTGAGTAACTACGAGCAGTACTTC.

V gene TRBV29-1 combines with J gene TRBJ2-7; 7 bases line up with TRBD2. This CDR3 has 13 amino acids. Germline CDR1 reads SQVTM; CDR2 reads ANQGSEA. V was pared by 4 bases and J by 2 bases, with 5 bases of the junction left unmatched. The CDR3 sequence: CSVGGGETYEQYF. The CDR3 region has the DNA TGCAGCGTTGGGGGGGGTGAGACCTACGAGCAGTACTTC.

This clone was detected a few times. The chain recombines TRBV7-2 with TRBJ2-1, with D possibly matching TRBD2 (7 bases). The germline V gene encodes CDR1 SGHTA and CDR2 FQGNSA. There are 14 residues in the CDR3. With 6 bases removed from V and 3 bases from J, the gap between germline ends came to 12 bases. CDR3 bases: TGTGCCAGCAGTCTTAGGGGGGGCTACAATGAGCAGTTCTTC. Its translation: CASSLRGGYNEQFF.

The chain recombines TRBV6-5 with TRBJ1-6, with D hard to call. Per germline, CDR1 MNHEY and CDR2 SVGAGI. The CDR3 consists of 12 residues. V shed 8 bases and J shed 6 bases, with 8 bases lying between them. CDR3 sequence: CASAESNSPLHF. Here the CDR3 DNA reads TGTGCCAGCGCAGAATCTAATTCACCCCTCCACTTT.

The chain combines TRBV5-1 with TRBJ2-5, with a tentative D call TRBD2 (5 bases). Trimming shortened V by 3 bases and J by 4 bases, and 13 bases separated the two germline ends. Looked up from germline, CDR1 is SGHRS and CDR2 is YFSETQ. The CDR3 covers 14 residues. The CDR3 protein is CASSWESLGETQYF. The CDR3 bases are TGCGCCAGCAGCTGGGAGAGCTTGGGAGAGACCCAGTACTTC. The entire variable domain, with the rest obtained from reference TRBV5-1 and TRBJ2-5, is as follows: KAGVTQTPRYLIKTRGQQVTLSCSPISGHRSVSWYQQTPGQGLQFLFEYFSETQRNKGNFPGRFSGRQFSNSRSEMNVSTLELGDSALYLCASSWESLGETQYFGPGTRLLVL.

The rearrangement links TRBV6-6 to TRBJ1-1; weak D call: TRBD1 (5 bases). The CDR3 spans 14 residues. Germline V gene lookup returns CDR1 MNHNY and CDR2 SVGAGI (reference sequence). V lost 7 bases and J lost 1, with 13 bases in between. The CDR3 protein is CASTWSRANTEAFF. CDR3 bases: TGTGCCAGCACCTGGAGCAGGGCGAACACTGAAGCTTTCTTT.

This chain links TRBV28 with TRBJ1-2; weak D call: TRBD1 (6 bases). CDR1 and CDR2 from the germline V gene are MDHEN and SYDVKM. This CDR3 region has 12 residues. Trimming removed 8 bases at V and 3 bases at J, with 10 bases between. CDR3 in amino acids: CASARGDYGYTF. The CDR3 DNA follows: TGTGCCAGCGCCAGGGGCGACTATGGCTACACCTTC.

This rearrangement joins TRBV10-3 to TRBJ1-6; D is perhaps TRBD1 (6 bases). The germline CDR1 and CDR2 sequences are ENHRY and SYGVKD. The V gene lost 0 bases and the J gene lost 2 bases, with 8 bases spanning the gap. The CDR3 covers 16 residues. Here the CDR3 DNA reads TGTGCCATCAGTGAGTCTAGGACAGCCTATAATTCACCCCTCCACTTT. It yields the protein CAISESRTAYNSPLHF.

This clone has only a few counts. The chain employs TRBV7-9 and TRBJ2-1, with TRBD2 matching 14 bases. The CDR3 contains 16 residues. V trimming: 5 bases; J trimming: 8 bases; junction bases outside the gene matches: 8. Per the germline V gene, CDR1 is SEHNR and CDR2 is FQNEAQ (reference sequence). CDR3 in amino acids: CASSPRGLAGGDEQFF. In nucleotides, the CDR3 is TGTGCCAGCAGCCCCCGCGGACTAGCGGGAGGCGATGAGCAGTTCTTC.

The CDR3 DNA reads as TGTGCCAGCAGCTCCAACCTCGGGACTAGCGCCACCGAGGGGACCCAGTACTTC. It translates to CASSSNLGTSATEGTQYF. The chain joins TRBV7-2 to TRBJ2-5, with 10 bases lining up with TRBD2. Germline assignment: CDR1 SGHTA and CDR2 FQGNSA. The CDR3 is 18 residues long. V dropped 4 bases and J dropped 7; count of bases not matched to a gene: 18. The variable domain in full, with the rest retrieved from reference TRBV7-2 and TRBJ2-5, is GAGVSQSPSNKVTEKGKDVELRCDPISGHTALYWYRQSLGQGLEFLIYFQGNSAPDKSGLPSDRFSAERTGGSVSTLTIQRTQQEDSAVYLCASSSNLGTSATEGTQYFGPGTRLLVL.

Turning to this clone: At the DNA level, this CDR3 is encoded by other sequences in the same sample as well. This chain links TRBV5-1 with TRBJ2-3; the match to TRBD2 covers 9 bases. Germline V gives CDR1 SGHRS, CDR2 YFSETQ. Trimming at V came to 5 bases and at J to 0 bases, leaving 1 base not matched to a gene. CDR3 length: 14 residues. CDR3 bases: TGCGCCAGCAGTAGCGGGGGTAGCACAGATACGCAGTATTTT. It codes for CASSSGGSTDTQYF.

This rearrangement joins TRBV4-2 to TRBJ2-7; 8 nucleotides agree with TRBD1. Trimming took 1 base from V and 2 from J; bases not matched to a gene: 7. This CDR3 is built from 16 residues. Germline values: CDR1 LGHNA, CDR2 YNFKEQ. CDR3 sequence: CASSQGGGTGTYEQYF. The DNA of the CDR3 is TGTGCCAGCAGCCAAGGTGGGGGGACAGGTACCTACGAGCAGTACTTC.

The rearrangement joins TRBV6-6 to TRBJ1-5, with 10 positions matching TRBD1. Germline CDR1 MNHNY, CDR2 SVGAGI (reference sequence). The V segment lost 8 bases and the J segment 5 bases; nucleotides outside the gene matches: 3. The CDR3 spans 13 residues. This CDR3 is CASDDRGHQPQHF. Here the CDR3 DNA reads TGTGCCAGCGACGACAGGGGGCATCAGCCCCAGCATTTT.

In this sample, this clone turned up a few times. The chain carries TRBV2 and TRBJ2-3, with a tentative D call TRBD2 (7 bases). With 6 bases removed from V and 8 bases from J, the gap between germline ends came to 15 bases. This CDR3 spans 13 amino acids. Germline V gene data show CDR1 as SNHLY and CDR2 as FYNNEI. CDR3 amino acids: CASSGGGAVTQYF. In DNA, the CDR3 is TGTGCCAGCAGCGGAGGGGGGGCGGTTACGCAGTATTTT. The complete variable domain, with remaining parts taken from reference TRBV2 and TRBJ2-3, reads EPEVTQTPSHQVTQMGQEVILRCVPISNHLYFYWYRQILGQKVEFLVSFYNNEISEKSEIFDDQFSVERPDGSNFTLKIRSTKLEDSAMYFCASSGGGAVTQYFGPGTRLTVL.

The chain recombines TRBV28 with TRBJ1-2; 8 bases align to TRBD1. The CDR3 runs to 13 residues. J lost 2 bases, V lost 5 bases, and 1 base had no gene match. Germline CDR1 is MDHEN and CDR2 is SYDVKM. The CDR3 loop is CASSRTGNYGYTF. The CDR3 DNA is TGTGCCAGCAGTAGGACAGGGAACTATGGCTACACCTTC.

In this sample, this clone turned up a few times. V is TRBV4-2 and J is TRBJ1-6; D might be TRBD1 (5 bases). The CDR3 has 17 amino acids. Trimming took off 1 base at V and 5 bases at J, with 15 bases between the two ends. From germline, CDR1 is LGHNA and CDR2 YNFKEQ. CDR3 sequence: CASSQGVGDSHNSPLHF. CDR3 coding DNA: TGTGCCAGCAGCCAAGGCGTTGGAGACAGCCATAATTCACCCCTCCACTTT.